This T cell receptor beta chain was found in a study of OX40 agonist ivuxolimab in advanced cancers. Overall study results and limits: Both CD4+ and CD8+ T cell populations in blood had undergone clonal expansion by week 6 at 0.1 to 3.0 mg/kg.

With regard to this clone: No antigen is known for it.

Clones were sequenced by immunoSEQ multiplex PCR, and TCRdb holds only the in-frame ones, with some missing. The sample lists tens of thousands of clones; 85% were seen once. The CDR3 has 15 residues. V lost 3 bases to trimming and J lost 5 bases, with 17 bases between them. The germline CDR1 and CDR2 sequences are SGHRS and YFSETQ. The TCR was taken from an adult with an advanced solid tumor such as melanoma, head and neck, liver or kidney cancer. This rearrangement joins TRBV5-1 to TRBJ2-5; possibly TRBD1 for D (7 bases). The sample consisted of CD4+ or CD8+ T cells sorted from blood, taken in a trial of the OX40 agonist ivuxolimab. The CDR3 sequence: CASSSRGGGVETQYF. In DNA, the CDR3 is TGCGCCAGCAGCTCCCGAGGAGGGGGCGTTGAGACCCAGTACTTC.